This T cell receptor beta chain came from a study of PD-1 blockade in classical Hodgkin lymphoma. Method: immunoSEQ multiplex PCR; TCRdb's copy keeps in-frame clones and lacks some. Altogether under 13,000 clones are present, roughly 72% being singletons, with the ten largest covering around 3.2%. V gave up 2 bases and J gave up 2 bases, with 12 bases separating them. Germline assignment: CDR1 SGHDN and CDR2 FVKESK. The CDR3 has 15 residues. Noted time point: cycle 4 day 1 (C4D1), after more than 5 weeks of nivolumab. Relapses following autologous stem cell transplantation were seen in all patients, with brentuximab vedotin exposure varying. Purified CD4+ T cells were obtained from thawed PBMCs through magnetic negative selection.

The specimen was CD4+ T cells from blood, collected before the fourth cycle of nivolumab. This TCR was recovered from a human donor with classical Hodgkin lymphoma. The J gene is TRBJ2-5, the V gene TRBV14; a possible D gene is TRBD1 (6 bases). The CDR3 nucleotides read TGTGCCAGCAGCCAAAGGGGACACATTCAAGAGACCCAGTACTTC. This codes for CASSQRGHIQETQYF.